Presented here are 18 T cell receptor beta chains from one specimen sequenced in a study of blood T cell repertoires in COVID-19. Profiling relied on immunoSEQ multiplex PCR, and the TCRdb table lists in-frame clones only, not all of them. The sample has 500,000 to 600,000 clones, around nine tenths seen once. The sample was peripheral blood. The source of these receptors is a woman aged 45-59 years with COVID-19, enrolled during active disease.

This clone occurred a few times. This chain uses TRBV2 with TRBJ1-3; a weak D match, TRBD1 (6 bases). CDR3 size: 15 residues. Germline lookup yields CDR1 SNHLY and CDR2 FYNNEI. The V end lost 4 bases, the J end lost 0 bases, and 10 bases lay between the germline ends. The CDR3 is CASSAGQFSGNTIYF. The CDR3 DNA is TGTGCCAGCAGTGCTGGACAGTTCTCTGGAAACACCATATATTTT.

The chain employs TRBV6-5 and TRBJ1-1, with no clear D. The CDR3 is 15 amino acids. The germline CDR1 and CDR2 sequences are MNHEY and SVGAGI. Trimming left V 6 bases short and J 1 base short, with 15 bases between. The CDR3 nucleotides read TGTGCCAGCAGCGATGCCCCGCCCGGGAACACTGAAGCTTTCTTT. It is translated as CASSDAPPGNTEAFF.

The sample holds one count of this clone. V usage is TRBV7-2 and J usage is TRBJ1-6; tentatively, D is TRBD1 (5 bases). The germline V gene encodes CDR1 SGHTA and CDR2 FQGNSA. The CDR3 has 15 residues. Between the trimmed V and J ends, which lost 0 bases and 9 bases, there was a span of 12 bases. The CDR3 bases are TGTGCCAGCAGCTTAGCGCTAGGGGTGGGTTCACCCCTCCACTTT. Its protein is CASSLALGVGSPLHF.

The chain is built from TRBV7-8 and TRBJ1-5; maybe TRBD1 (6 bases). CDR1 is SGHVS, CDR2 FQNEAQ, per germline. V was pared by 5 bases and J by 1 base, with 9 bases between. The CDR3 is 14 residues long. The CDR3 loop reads CASSRQGSNQPQHF. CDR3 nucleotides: TGTGCCAGCAGCCGCCAGGGGAGCAATCAGCCCCAGCATTTT.

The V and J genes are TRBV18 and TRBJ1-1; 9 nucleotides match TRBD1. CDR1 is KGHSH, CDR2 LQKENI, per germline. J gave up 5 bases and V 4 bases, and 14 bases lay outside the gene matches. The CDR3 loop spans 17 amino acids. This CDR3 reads CASSRWMGQGEDTEAFF. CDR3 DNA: TGTGCCAGCTCACGGTGGATGGGACAGGGAGAGGATACTGAAGCTTTCTTT.

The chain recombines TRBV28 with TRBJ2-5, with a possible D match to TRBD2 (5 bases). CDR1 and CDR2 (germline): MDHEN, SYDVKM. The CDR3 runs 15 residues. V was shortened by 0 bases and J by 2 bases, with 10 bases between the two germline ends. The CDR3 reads CASSLWEDGQETQYF. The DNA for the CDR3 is TGTGCCAGCAGTTTATGGGAGGACGGGCAAGAGACCCAGTACTTC. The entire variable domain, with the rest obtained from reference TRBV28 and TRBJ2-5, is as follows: DVKVTQSSRYLVKRTGEKVFLECVQDMDHENMFWYRQDPGLGLRLIYFSYDVKMKEKGDIPEGYSVSREKKERFSLILESASTNQTSMYLCASSLWEDGQETQYFGPGTRLLVL.

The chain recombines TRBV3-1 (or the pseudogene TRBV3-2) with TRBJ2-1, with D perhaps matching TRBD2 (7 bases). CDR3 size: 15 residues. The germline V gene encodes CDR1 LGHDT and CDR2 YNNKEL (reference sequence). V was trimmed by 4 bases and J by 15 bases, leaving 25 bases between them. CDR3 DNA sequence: TGTGCCAGCAGCCCCACGATTCGTGGGGGGGCCTTATGGTTCTTC. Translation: CASSPTIRGGALWFF.

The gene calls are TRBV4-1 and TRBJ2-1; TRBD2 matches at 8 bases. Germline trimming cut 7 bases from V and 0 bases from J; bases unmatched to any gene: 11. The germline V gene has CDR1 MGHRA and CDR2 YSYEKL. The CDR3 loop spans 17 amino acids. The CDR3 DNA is TGCGCCAGCAAGGACGGGGGGGCCCTCAGCTCCTACAATGAGCAGTTCTTC. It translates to CASKDGGALSSYNEQFF.

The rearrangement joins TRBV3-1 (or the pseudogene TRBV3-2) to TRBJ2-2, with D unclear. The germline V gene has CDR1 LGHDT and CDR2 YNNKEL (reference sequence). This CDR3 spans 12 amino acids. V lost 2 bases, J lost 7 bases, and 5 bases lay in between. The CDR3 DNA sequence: TGTGCCAGCAGCCAATACAGCGGGGAGCTGTTTTTT. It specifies CASSQYSGELFF.

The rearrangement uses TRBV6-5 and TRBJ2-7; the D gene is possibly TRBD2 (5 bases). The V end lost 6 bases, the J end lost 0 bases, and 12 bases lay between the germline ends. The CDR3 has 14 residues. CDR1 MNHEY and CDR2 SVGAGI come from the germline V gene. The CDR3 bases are TGTGCCAGCAGCCAGGCCGGAGGCTCCTACGAGCAGTACTTC. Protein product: CASSQAGGSYEQYF.

CDR3 DNA: TGTCTTACCCGGACAGGCGGGAACACTGAAGCTTTCTTT. As protein: CLTRTGGNTEAFF. This chain joins TRBV10-3 and TRBJ1-1, with 7 positions matching TRBD1. The germline CDR1 and CDR2 sequences are ENHRY and SYGVKD. The CDR3 runs to 13 residues.

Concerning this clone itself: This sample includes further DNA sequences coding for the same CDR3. The CDR3 protein is CASSLGQGKTEAFF. CDR3 DNA sequence: TGCGCCAGCAGCCTCGGACAGGGGAAAACTGAAGCTTTCTTT. The V gene is TRBV5-1, the J gene TRBJ1-1, with 9 nucleotides matching TRBD1. The CDR3 contains 14 residues. Germline CDR1 is SGHRS and CDR2 is YFSETQ. After removal of 4 bases from V and 5 bases from J, the junction contained 6 bases not matched to a gene.

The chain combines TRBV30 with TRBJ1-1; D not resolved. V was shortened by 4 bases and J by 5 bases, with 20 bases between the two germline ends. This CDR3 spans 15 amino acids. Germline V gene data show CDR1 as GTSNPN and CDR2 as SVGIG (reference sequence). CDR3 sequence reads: CAWNPGWRVGTEAFF. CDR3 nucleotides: TGTGCCTGGAACCCCGGTTGGAGGGTAGGGACTGAAGCTTTCTTT.

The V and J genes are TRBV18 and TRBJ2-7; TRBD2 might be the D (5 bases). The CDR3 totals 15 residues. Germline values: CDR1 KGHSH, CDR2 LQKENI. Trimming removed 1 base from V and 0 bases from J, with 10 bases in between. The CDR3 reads CASSPLRGNSYEQYF. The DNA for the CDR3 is TGTGCCAGCTCACCACTCCGGGGAAACTCCTACGAGCAGTACTTC.

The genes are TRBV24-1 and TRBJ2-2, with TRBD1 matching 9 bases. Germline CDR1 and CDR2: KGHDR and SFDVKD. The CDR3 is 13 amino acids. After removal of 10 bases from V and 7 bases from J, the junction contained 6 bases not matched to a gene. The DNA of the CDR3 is TGTGCCACTAGGGGACAGGGAAGCGGGGAGCTGTTTTTT. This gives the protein CATRGQGSGELFF.

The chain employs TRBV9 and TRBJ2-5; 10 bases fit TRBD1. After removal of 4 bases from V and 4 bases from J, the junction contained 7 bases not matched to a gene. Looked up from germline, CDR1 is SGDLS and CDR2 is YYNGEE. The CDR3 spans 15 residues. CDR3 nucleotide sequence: TGTGCCAGCAGCCCGAGGACAGGGGGGGGAGAGACCCAGTACTTC. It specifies CASSPRTGGGETQYF.

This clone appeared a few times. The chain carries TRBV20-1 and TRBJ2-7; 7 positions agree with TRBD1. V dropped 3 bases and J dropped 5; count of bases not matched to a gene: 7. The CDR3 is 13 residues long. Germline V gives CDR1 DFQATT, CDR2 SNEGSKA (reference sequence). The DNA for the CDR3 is TGCAGTGCTAGTAGTGGGACAGCCGACGAGCAGTACTTC. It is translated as CSASSGTADEQYF.

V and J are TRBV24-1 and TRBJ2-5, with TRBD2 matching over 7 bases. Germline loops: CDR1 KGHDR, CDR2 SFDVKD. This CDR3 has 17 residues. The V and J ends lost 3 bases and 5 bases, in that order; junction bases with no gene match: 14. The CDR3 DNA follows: TGTGCCACCAGTGATATCCCCAGAGGGGTAGCGGGTGAGACCCAGTACTTC. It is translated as CATSDIPRGVAGETQYF.